This TCR beta chain was captured in a study of human T cells and chemical hapten exposure. Study details: Sensitization employed 2% DPC on approximately 2 cm by approximately 2 cm of upper inner arm skin. Once 0.01% DPC had been applied to the upper back by patch test, readings were taken at 6 days. Whole-study results and caveats: Expanded TCRs created a significantly greater count of big CDR3 similarity clusters than controls did.

TCRdb reprocessed the RACE reads with MiXCR, giving one entry per CDR3 protein. The sample includes around 110,000 distinct CDR3 sequences, 9% to 13% of them seen just once. Germline CDR1 is MDHEN and CDR2 is SYDVKM. Trimming pared 6 bases from V and 12 bases from J, leaving 12 bases between. The CDR3 has 12 amino acids. A remark on this clonotype: The target antigen is unknown.

Time point: patch test 1, 2 weeks after DPC sensitization. Treatment described: therapeutic diphenylcyclopropenone sensitization with weekly scalp DPC. It was from unfractionated whole blood that total RNA was extracted. The gene calls are TRBV28 and TRBJ1-6; D remains unclear. The origin of this receptor is a woman between 50 and 59 years old with alopecia areata. Some clones in this sample may be carry-over from other donors' samples. Sequencing was performed on whole blood, taken in connection with sensitization to the hapten diphenylcyclopropenone (DPC). CDR3 region: CASRSAVGPLHF. DNA for the CDR3: TGTGCCAGCAGGTCGGCCGTGGGACCCCTCCACTTT.